A single sample is the source of the 24 T cell receptor beta chains below, sequenced in a study of CD8 T cells in ankylosing spondylitis. TCRdb reprocessed the 5' RACE reads with MiXCR, giving one entry per CDR3 protein. The sample consists of about 250,000 distinct CDR3 sequences, around 8% of them appearing once. The material sequenced was blood, either unsorted or a sorted T cell fraction (not recorded which). These TCRs come from a female donor with ankylosing spondylitis or in good health (not recorded which).

This clonotype was recorded at least ten times. This chain uses TRBV6-2 or TRBV6-3 with TRBJ2-1; TRBD1 matches at 7 bases. This CDR3 has 19 amino acids. The V gene's germline CDR1 is MNHEY and CDR2 SVGEGT. V trimming: 7 bases; J trimming: 0 bases; junction bases outside the gene matches: 18. Here the CDR3 DNA reads TGTGCCAGCAATCTGACTCGTAGGGACAGCTGGCCCTCCTACAATGAGCAGTTCTTC. This encodes CASNLTRRDSWPSYNEQFF.

This clonotype was seen many times. The V gene is TRBV2, the J gene TRBJ2-7; 9 nucleotides match TRBD1. The ends lost 8 bases at V and 3 bases at J; junction bases unmatched: 5. The CDR3 is made up of 13 amino acids. CDR1 and CDR2 from the germline V gene are SNHLY and FYNNEI. Here the CDR3 DNA reads TGTGCCAGCCTCCGGGACAGGGTCTACGAGCAGTACTTC. Translation gives CASLRDRVYEQYF. Drawing the rest from reference TRBV2 and TRBJ2-7, the complete variable domain is EPEVTQTPSHQVTQMGQEVILRCVPISNHLYFYWYRQILGQKVEFLVSFYNNEISEKSEIFDDQFSVERPDGSNFTLKIRSTKLEDSAMYFCASLRDRVYEQYFGPGTRLTVT.

This clonotype was detected ten times or more. J is TRBJ2-2 and V is TRBV19; D possibly corresponds to TRBD1 (5 bases). The germline gives CDR1 LNHDA, CDR2 SQIVND (reference sequence). CDR3 length: 16 residues. V gave up 2 bases and J gave up 5 bases, with 15 bases separating them. This chain's CDR3 is CASSILGAQDTGELFF. The CDR3 region has the DNA TGTGCCAGTAGTATACTTGGGGCGCAGGATACCGGGGAGCTGTTTTTT. Based on the CDR3 plus reference TRBV19 and TRBJ2-2, the full variable domain is DGGITQSPKYLFRKEGQNVTLSCEQNLNHDAMYWYRQDPGQGLRLIYYSQIVNDFQKGDIAEGYSVSREKKESFPLTVTSAQKNPTAFYLCASSILGAQDTGELFFGEGSRLTVL.

The sample holds many counts of this clonotype. The chain uses TRBV12-5 and TRBJ2-5; 7 nucleotides agree with TRBD1. Trimming cost V 6 bases and J 5 bases; bases outside gene matches: 6. The CDR3 runs to 13 residues. Germline V gives CDR1 LGHNT, CDR2 FRNRAP. The CDR3 DNA is TGTGCTAGTGGCAAGGGGGCTCGGGAGACCCAGTACTTC. As protein: CASGKGARETQYF.

This clonotype has more than one count but fewer than ten. The V call is TRBV11-2, the J call TRBJ1-1, with TRBD1 as a possible D gene (5 bases). From germline, CDR1 is SGHAT and CDR2 FQNNGV. V lost 5 bases, J lost 8 bases, and 24 bases lay in between. The CDR3 contains 16 residues. CDR3 DNA: TGTGCCAGCAGCCCCACCCCCTGGGAGGGACCGAGAGAAGCTTTCTTT. Translation gives CASSPTPWEGPREAFF.

This clonotype was observed at least ten times. The chain employs TRBV6-9 and TRBJ1-1; D may be TRBD1 (5 bases). This CDR3 comprises 16 residues. Trimming left V 0 bases short and J 5 bases short, with 16 bases between. CDR1 and CDR2 (germline): MNHGY, SVAAGI. CDR3 bases: TGTGCCAGCAGTTATTCAATAACAGGCGGGTGGACTGAAGCTTTCTTT. It yields the protein CASSYSITGGWTEAFF.

This clonotype was found many times. CDR3 in amino acids: CSAIRAPGTEAFF. The CDR3 bases are TGCAGTGCTATCAGGGCCCCCGGGACTGAAGCTTTCTTT. This chain uses TRBV20-1 with TRBJ1-1; D may be TRBD1 (5 bases). Between the trimmed V and J ends, which lost 4 bases and 5 bases, there was a span of 14 bases. CDR1 and CDR2 (germline): DFQATT, SNEGSKA (reference sequence). This CDR3 has 13 amino acids.

This clonotype was seen repeatedly, ten times or more. The chain has TRBV2 and TRBJ2-1, with 8 bases lining up with TRBD2. The CDR3 runs 14 residues. V dropped 7 bases and J dropped 4; count of bases not matched to a gene: 6. The V gene's germline CDR1 is SNHLY and CDR2 FYNNEI. The CDR3 sequence is CASTPSGLYNEQFF. The CDR3 nucleotides are TGTGCCAGCACCCCTAGCGGGCTGTACAATGAGCAGTTCTTC. The whole variable domain, remainder taken from reference TRBV2 and TRBJ2-1, is EPEVTQTPSHQVTQMGQEVILRCVPISNHLYFYWYRQILGQKVEFLVSFYNNEISEKSEIFDDQFSVERPDGSNFTLKIRSTKLEDSAMYFCASTPSGLYNEQFFGPGTRLTVL.

This clonotype was recorded at least ten times. The V and J genes are TRBV24-1 and TRBJ1-5, with D perhaps TRBD1 (5 bases). Germline assignment: CDR1 KGHDR and CDR2 SFDVKD. V gave up 7 bases and J gave up 1 base, with 13 bases separating them. The CDR3 contains 15 residues. CDR3 DNA sequence: TGTGCCACCAGCCCCTCGGCAGGGAGCAATCAGCCCCAGCATTTT. Translating it yields CATSPSAGSNQPQHF.

This clonotype was counted many times. The chain couples TRBV13 to TRBJ2-2; D remains ambiguous. The CDR3 totals 14 residues. Per the germline V gene, CDR1 is PRHDT and CDR2 is FYEKMQ (reference sequence). The V end was cut by 4 bases, the J end by 2 bases, with 8 bases between. CDR3 nucleotides: TGTGCCAGCAGCTCCCGCATAAACACCGGGGAGCTGTTTTTT. Its protein is CASSSRINTGELFF.

The chain combines TRBV7-2 with TRBJ2-5, with TRBD2 matching over 9 bases. The CDR3 totals 15 residues. The J segment lost 4 bases and the V segment lost 5 bases, leaving 8 bases of the junction unmatched. From germline, CDR1 is SGHTA and CDR2 FQGNSA. CDR3 in DNA: TGTGCCAGCAGCCCGAATAGCGGGAGACTAGAGACCCAGTACTTC. Translated: CASSPNSGRLETQYF.

This clonotype was seen many times. This chain uses TRBV29-1 with TRBJ2-5; a possible D gene is TRBD2 (6 bases). V was clipped by 2 bases and J by 3 bases, with 13 bases between them. The CDR3 has 14 amino acids. CDR1 and CDR2 from the germline V gene are SQVTM and ANQGSEA. The CDR3 reads CSVESGDGEETQYF. CDR3 nucleotide sequence: TGCAGCGTTGAATCGGGGGACGGAGAAGAGACCCAGTACTTC.

The table lists this clonotype with a count of one. A much larger clonotype is one base distant, so this may be a read error. This chain links TRBV27 with TRBJ2-7, with 10 bases matching TRBD2. This CDR3 contains 16 residues. Germline CDR1 is MNHEY and CDR2 is SMNVEV (reference sequence). The DNA of the CDR3 is TGTGCCAGCCCCGGGGGACTAGCGTTAAGCTCCTACGCGCAGTACTTC. Protein sequence: CASPGGLALSSYAQYF.

This clonotype was seen a handful of times. The chain links TRBV27 to TRBJ2-1, with TRBD2 matching over 12 bases. The J segment lost 9 bases and the V segment lost 3 bases, leaving 6 bases of the junction unmatched. The CDR3 extends over 15 amino acids. The V gene's germline CDR1 is MNHEY and CDR2 SMNVEV (reference sequence). The CDR3 is CASSFRLAGGVEQFF. The DNA of the CDR3 is TGTGCCAGCAGTTTCAGGCTAGCGGGAGGGGTTGAGCAGTTCTTC.

With regard to this clonotype: Since the CDR3 does not end with the conserved phenylalanine or tryptophan, this likely comes from a read error. It is unclear where the CDR3 begins or ends on the DNA, so no DNA is shown, and the CDR3 is as TCRdb lists it. J is TRBJ2-4 and V is TRBV5-5; TRBD2, the D gene given by the table, was not confirmed from the DNA. Germline V gives CDR1 SGHKS, CDR2 YYEKEE (reference sequence). The CDR3 spans 9 amino acids, including both terminal residues. This CDR3 reads CASRRRLAL.

Ten or more counts support this clonotype. The V gene is TRBV10-2, the J gene TRBJ2-4, with 12 bases identical to TRBD2. The CDR3 is 17 residues long. V dropped 5 bases and J dropped 3; count of bases not matched to a gene: 8. The germline V gene has CDR1 WSHSY and CDR2 SAAADI. The CDR3 nucleotides read TGCGCCAGCAGTCATCTAGCGGGAGGGGGGTTCAAAAACATTCAGTACTTC. Its translation: CASSHLAGGGFKNIQYF.

This clonotype has just a few counts. The chain recombines TRBV5-6 with TRBJ1-5; 11 bases are a match to TRBD1. Germline lookup yields CDR1 SGHDT and CDR2 YYEEEE. J was trimmed by 9 bases and V by 2 bases; bases with no gene match: 10. The CDR3 contains 16 residues. Written as DNA, the CDR3 is TGTGCCAGCAGCTTCGGACAGGGGGCCCTCTCTCGGCCCCAGCATTTT. Amino acid sequence: CASSFGQGALSRPQHF.

This clonotype was recorded at least ten times. V is TRBV27 and J is TRBJ2-7; TRBD2 matches at 13 bases. The CDR3 sequence is 16 residues long. Germline V gene lookup returns CDR1 MNHEY and CDR2 SMNVEV (reference sequence). The J segment lost 4 bases and the V segment lost 5 bases, leaving 8 bases of the junction unmatched. The CDR3 bases are TGTGCCAGCAGTCCCCGGACTAGCGGGAGTTCTTACGAGCAGTACTTC. It translates to CASSPRTSGSSYEQYF.

This clonotype has at least ten counts. The gene calls are TRBV5-1 and TRBJ2-1; 10 nucleotides match TRBD1. Per the germline V gene, CDR1 is SGHRS and CDR2 is YFSETQ. This CDR3 comprises 17 residues. Trimming cost V 2 bases and J 6 bases; bases outside gene matches: 11. The CDR3 nucleotides are TGCGCCAGCAGCTTTGTGCCTACGGGACAGGGGTCCAATGAGCAGTTCTTC. It is translated as CASSFVPTGQGSNEQFF.

The sample holds many counts of this clonotype. The rearrangement joins TRBV25-1 to TRBJ1-5; a weak D match, TRBD1 (5 bases). Trimming shortened V by 2 bases and J by 5 bases, and 10 bases separated the two germline ends. The length of the CDR3 is 14 residues. The V gene's germline CDR1 is MGHDK and CDR2 SYGVNS. CDR3 sequence: CASSELLGDQPQHF. Written as DNA, the CDR3 is TGTGCCAGCAGTGAACTGCTGGGGGATCAGCCCCAGCATTTT.

This clonotype was seen ten or more times. The chain is built from TRBV6-1 and TRBJ2-2, with 7 bases aligning to TRBD1. Germline V gene sequence: CDR1 MNHNS, CDR2 SASEGT. After removal of 6 bases from V and 2 bases from J, the junction contained 9 bases not matched to a gene. The CDR3 is 16 residues long. The CDR3 sequence is CASSRRTGINTGELFF. CDR3 DNA: TGTGCCAGCAGCCGACGGACAGGAATAAACACCGGGGAGCTGTTTTTT.

Notes on this clonotype: It may be a read error: a sequence one base away is much more abundant. The chain is built from TRBV19 and TRBJ1-4; no clear D gene. The CDR3 is 16 amino acids. The V end lost 4 bases, the J end lost 5 bases, and 17 bases lay between the germline ends. Germline values: CDR1 LNHDA, CDR2 SQIVND (reference sequence). CDR3 sequence: CASSTRFSVRNEKLFF. CDR3 coding DNA: TGTGCCAGTAGTACGCGCTTTTCGGTGCGGAATGAAAAACTGTTTTTT.

At least ten counts were recorded for this clonotype. The chain combines TRBV14 with TRBJ1-1; no clear D gene. Germline V gives CDR1 SGHDN, CDR2 FVKESK. The CDR3 is 13 amino acids. V dropped 4 bases and J dropped 3 bases, with 9 bases sitting between them. The CDR3 protein is CASSPRLDTEAFF. CDR3 bases: TGTGCCAGCAGCCCTCGTCTGGACACTGAAGCTTTCTTT.

DNA of the CDR3: TGTGCCAGCAGCTTATTGGGGACAGGAACCGAGCAGTACTTC. Translated, it gives CASSLLGTGTEQYF. The V gene is TRBV7-2, the J gene TRBJ2-7, with 8 positions matching TRBD1. With 2 bases clipped from V and 6 bases from J, the junction kept 6 bases outside the gene matches. In germline, CDR1 is SGHTA, CDR2 FQGNSA. CDR3 size: 14 residues.